These T cell receptor beta chains were read from a single sample in a study of blood T cell repertoires in COVID-19. Some clones are missing from TCRdb's copy, which holds only in-frame ones; the method was immunoSEQ multiplex PCR. The repertoire includes around 160,000 clones, more than 75% of them detected once, and 10% sits in the top ten. The source material was peripheral blood. These receptors were taken from a woman between 70 and 85 years old with COVID-19, enrolled during active disease. The CDR3 runs from the conserved cysteine through the conserved F or W. Each record gives: J gene, V gene, clone size, D gene, CDR3 DNA, CDR3 protein. A D gene is named only where the DNA matches it firmly. Expanded clones are given a class, and other clones once, few, many or no size at all.

>TRBJ2-6|TRBV3-1/TRBV3-2|-|-
TGTGCCAGCAGCCAAACCTGGGCAAGCGGGTCCTTACCTAGCTCTGGGGCCAACGTCCTGACTTTC
CASSQTWASGSLPSSGANVLTF
>TRBJ1-2|TRBV5-4|-|-
TGTGCCAGCAGCTTGGGTGACAGGACTTATGGCTACACCTTC
CASSLGDRTYGYTF
>TRBJ1-6|TRBV21-1|-|-
TGTGCCAGCAGCAAGGAGGTGAAATATTCACCCCTCCACTTT
CASSKEVKYSPLHF
>TRBJ1-6|TRBV5-1|-|-
TGCGCCAGCAGCTTGGGACCAGGGAAGGATTCACCCCTCCACTTT
CASSLGPGKDSPLHF
>TRBJ1-5|TRBV6-6|few|TRBD1
TGTGCCAGCAGCCTGACAGGGGGTCATCAGCCCCAGCATTTT
CASSLTGGHQPQHF
>TRBJ2-1|TRBV3-1/TRBV3-2|-|-
TGTGCCAGCAGCTCGACGAGCGTCACGAATGAGCAGTTCTTC
CASSSTSVTNEQFF
>TRBJ2-3|TRBV5-4|-|TRBD2
TGTGCCAGCAGCTTCCCCTCTAGCGGGGGGGATAGAGATACGCAGTATTTT
CASSFPSSGGDRDTQYF
>TRBJ2-1|TRBV21-1|once|-
TGTGCCAGCAGCAAGGAGGGCCATAAAGCATCCTACAATGAGCAGTTCTTC
CASSKEGHKASYNEQFF
>TRBJ2-7|TRBV28|-|-
TGTGCCAACAGTTTACCGGGGACCTACGAGCAGTACTTC
CANSLPGTYEQYF
>TRBJ2-5|TRBV28|-|TRBD1
TGTGCCAGCAGTTCGACTATGGGACAGGGGAGACAGACCCAGTACTTC
CASSSTMGQGRQTQYF
>TRBJ1-2|TRBV28|-|-
TGTGCCAGCAGTGTCTCCGCCGGGGTGGCTGGCTACACCTTC
CASSVSAGVAGYTF
>TRBJ2-7|TRBV6-5|-|TRBD2
TGTGCCAGCAGTTACACGGCACTAGCGGGGGCTCACGAGCAGTACTTC
CASSYTALAGAHEQYF
>TRBJ2-5|TRBV5-1|-|TRBD2
TGCGCCAGCAGCAACGGTTGGCGCCTAGCGGTGGAAGAGACCCAGTACTTC
CASSNGWRLAVEETQYF
>TRBJ2-1|TRBV21-1|-|-
TGTGCCAGCAGCTCAACGGGACTAGCGGGGACTTACAATGAGCAGTTCTTC
CASSSTGLAGTYNEQFF
>TRBJ2-7|TRBV10-2|-|TRBD1
TGCGCCAGCATTAACGACAGGGGTCGATCCAGCTCCTACGAGCAGTACTTC
CASINDRGRSSSYEQYF
>TRBJ2-7|TRBV3-1/TRBV3-2|-|-
TGTGCCAGCAGCCAAGATAGGGTTGGAGGCGAGCAGTACTTC
CASSQDRVGGEQYF
>TRBJ1-5|TRBV21-1|-|-
TGTGCCAGCAGCAAAGAGTACCAGGAAGGGAGATGGGGCAATCAGCCCCAGCATTTT
CASSKEYQEGRWGNQPQHF
>TRBJ2-3|TRBV10-3|-|TRBD2
TGTGCCATCAGTGAGTCGATACTAGCGGGGGGGCCTTCAGATACGCAGTATTTT
CAISESILAGGPSDTQYF
>TRBJ1-4|TRBV7-2|once|TRBD1
TGTGCCAGCAGCTCGGACAGGGGAGGTGAAAAACTGTTTTTT
CASSSDRGGEKLFF
>TRBJ2-7|TRBV11-2|-|-
TGTGCCAGCAGTCTCGCGGCTACTGATTCCGGTGAGCAGTACTTC
CASSLAATDSGEQYF
>TRBJ1-5|TRBV28|once|-
TGTGCCAGCAGTTTCCCCGCAGGTTATAGCAATCAGCCCCAGCATTTT
CASSFPAGYSNQPQHF
>TRBJ2-4|TRBV7-9|-|TRBD2
TGTGCCAGCAGCCCGGGACTAGCGGGGGAGCCATACTTC
CASSPGLAGEPYF
>TRBJ2-7|TRBV6-6|-|TRBD2
TGTGCCAGCACTCGACGGGCTAGCGGGGCTCATGCTTCCTACGAGCAGTACTTC
CASTRRASGAHASYEQYF
>TRBJ2-1|TRBV24-1|-|TRBD1
TGTGCCACCAGCGGACAGGGGGAACAGTTCTTC
CATSGQGEQFF
>TRBJ1-2|TRBV18|-|-
TGTGCCAGCTCCACGAGTAGGGACTTCTATGGCTACACCTTC
CASSTSRDFYGYTF
>TRBJ1-2|TRBV14|few|-
TGTGCCAGCAGCCACCGGCCAGGGACAAACTATGGCTACACCTTC
CASSHRPGTNYGYTF
>TRBJ2-7|TRBV5-1|-|TRBD2
TGCGCCAGCAGCTTGGGGGACGGGGGGTTTAACTCCTACGAGCAGTACTTC
CASSLGDGGFNSYEQYF
>TRBJ2-7|TRBV10-2|-|TRBD2
TGCGCCAGCAGTGACCCGGGGAGGGCCCTTGCCTACGAGCAGTACTTC
CASSDPGRALAYEQYF
>TRBJ1-4|TRBV30|-|-
TGTGCCTGGAGTCCCGGACAGAGTAATGAAAAACTGTTTTTT
CAWSPGQSNEKLFF
>TRBJ1-2|TRBV23-1|-|-
TGCGCCAGCCCTGCCGCGACAGCCCGCTATGGCTACACCTTC
CASPAATARYGYTF
>TRBJ1-6|TRBV3-1/TRBV3-2|-|-
TGTGCCAGCAGCCAAGACATCTACCCCTCCTATAATTCACCCCTCCACTTT
CASSQDIYPSYNSPLHF
>TRBJ1-1|TRBV2|-|-
TGTGCCAGCAGTGAAGGACTAAACACTGAAGCTTTCTTT
CASSEGLNTEAFF
>TRBJ1-2|TRBV3-1/TRBV3-2|-|-
TGTGCCAGCAGCCAAGCGGCCGGGGGAGGGTTTGGCTACACCTTC
CASSQAAGGGFGYTF
>TRBJ1-4|TRBV29-1|-|-
TGCAGTTACCGAGCAACTAATGAAAAACTGTTTTTT
CSYRATNEKLFF
>TRBJ1-5|TRBV3-1/TRBV3-2|-|-
TGTGCCAGCAGCCAAGGGGGCGGGATCGGTAGCAATCAGCCCCAGCATTTT
CASSQGGGIGSNQPQHF
>TRBJ1-1|TRBV6-5|-|TRBD1
TGTGCCAGCAGTTATGGGACAGGGCACACTGAAGCTTTCTTT
CASSYGTGHTEAFF
>TRBJ1-3|TRBV5-6|-|-
TGTGCCAGCAGCTTGGTGCAGGGGCACAACTCTGGAAACACCATATATTTT
CASSLVQGHNSGNTIYF
>TRBJ2-7|TRBV3-1/TRBV3-2|-|TRBD2
TGTGCCAGCAGCCTAACGGGAGGATCCTACGAGCAGTACTTC
CASSLTGGSYEQYF
>TRBJ1-2|TRBV5-8|few|-
TGTGCCAGCAGCTTGCGACAGATCGATCATGGCTACACCTTC
CASSLRQIDHGYTF
>TRBJ1-6|TRBV7-9|-|-
TGTGCCAGCACCTCACCCAGACTTAATTCACCCCTCCACTTT
CASTSPRLNSPLHF
>TRBJ1-1|TRBV5-1|once|TRBD1
TGCGCCAGCAGCTTGGCCGGGACAGGTCAGGACACTGAAGCTTTCTTT
CASSLAGTGQDTEAFF
>TRBJ1-2|TRBV2|few|-
TGTGCCAGCGGACAAGAAGATGGCTACACCTTC
CASGQEDGYTF
>TRBJ1-2|TRBV4-2|-|-
TGTGCCAGCAGCCCACTGGGGGGAACTAACTATGGCTACACCTTC
CASSPLGGTNYGYTF
>TRBJ2-3|TRBV3-1/TRBV3-2|-|-
TGTGCCAGCTCCAACCGGGTCGTCACAGATACGCAGTATTTT
CASSNRVVTDTQYF
>TRBJ2-1|TRBV7-2|-|TRBD1
TGTGCCAGCAGCTTAGCGGGACAGACCTACAATGAGCAGTTCTTC
CASSLAGQTYNEQFF
>TRBJ2-3|TRBV2|-|TRBD2
TGTGCCAGCAGTGTAGGAGCGGGGTGGGATACGCAGTATTTT
CASSVGAGWDTQYF
>TRBJ2-1|TRBV5-1|-|-
TGCGCCACCTCAAACCACCTCACCCCTAACAATGAGCAGTTCTTC
CATSNHLTPNNEQFF
>TRBJ1-6|TRBV2|-|TRBD1
TGTGCCAGCAGTGAGAAACAGGGGAGATCACCCCTCCACTTT
CASSEKQGRSPLHF